At least ten counts were recorded for the clone carrying this T cell receptor (gamma chain). As yet, its antigen is unknown. The protein that TCRdb holds for this DNA derives from a much larger clone and differs from the translated DNA at residue 10, which likely indicates a read error; the protein shown here is translated from the DNA. TCRdb called clones from the multiplex PCR reads again using CATT. This table has tens of thousands of gamma-chain clones, about 3% appearing once. CDR3 length: 16 residues. Germline CDR1 is GITISATS and CDR2 is ISYDGTV (reference sequence). Vgamma9/Vdelta2+ and Vdelta2-negative gammadelta T cells were flow-sorted from PBMC for bulk sequencing. The sample originates from a study of γδ T cells in repeated Plasmodium falciparum infection. Study-level background: Malian children with intense seasonal malaria exposure were compared with matched Australian children. Sampling occurred at baseline, pre-infection for selected infections, and 21 days post-infection. The study, taken as a whole, reports: Vdelta2-negative gammadelta repertoires appeared less diverse and less shared in Malian than Australian children.

The clonotype was recovered from a pool of human donors (malaria-infected and uninfected, not separated). The V and J genes are TRGV9 and TRGJP. The sequenced sample was gamma-delta T cells from blood. The CDR3 DNA sequence: TGTGCCTTGTGGAGAAGTCAAGAGTTGGACAAAAAAATCAAGGTATTT. It encodes CALWRSQELDKKIKVF.